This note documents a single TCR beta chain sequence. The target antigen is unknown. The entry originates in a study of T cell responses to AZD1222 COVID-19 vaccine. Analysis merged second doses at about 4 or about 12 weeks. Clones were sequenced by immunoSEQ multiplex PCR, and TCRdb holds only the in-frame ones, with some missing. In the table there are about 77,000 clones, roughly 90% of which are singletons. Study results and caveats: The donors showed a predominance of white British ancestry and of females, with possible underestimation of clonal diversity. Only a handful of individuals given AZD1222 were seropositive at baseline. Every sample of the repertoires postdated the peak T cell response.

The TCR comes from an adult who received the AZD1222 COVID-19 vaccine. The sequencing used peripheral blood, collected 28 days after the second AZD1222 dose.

In DNA, the CDR3 is TGTGCCAGCAGCCAAGAATTTGGAACTAGTCCTCTGGGTGAGCAGTTCTTC. Amino acids: CASSQEFGTSPLGEQFF. V and J are TRBV3-1 (or the pseudogene TRBV3-2) and TRBJ2-1; the D gene is possibly TRBD2 (5 bases). Germline V CDR1 and CDR2: LGHDT, YNNKEL (reference sequence). V lost 0 bases and J lost 9, with 21 bases in between. CDR3 length: 17 amino acids.